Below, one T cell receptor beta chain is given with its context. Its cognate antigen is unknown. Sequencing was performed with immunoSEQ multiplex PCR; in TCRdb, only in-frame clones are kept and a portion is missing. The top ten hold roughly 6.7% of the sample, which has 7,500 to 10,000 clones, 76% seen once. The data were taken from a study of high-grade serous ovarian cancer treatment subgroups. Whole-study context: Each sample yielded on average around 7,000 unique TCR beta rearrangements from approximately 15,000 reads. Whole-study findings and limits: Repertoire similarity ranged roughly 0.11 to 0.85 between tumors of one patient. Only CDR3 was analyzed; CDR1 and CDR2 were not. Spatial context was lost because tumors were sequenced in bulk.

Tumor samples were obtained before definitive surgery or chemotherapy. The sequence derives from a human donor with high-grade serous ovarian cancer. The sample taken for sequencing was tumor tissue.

The CDR3 sequence is CASSPRTGDTQYF. The CDR3 region has the DNA TGTGCCAGTAGTCCTAGGACGGGAGATACGCAGTATTTT. The rearrangement uses TRBV19 and TRBJ2-3; D gene ambiguous. V shed 5 bases and J shed 5 bases, with 11 bases lying between them. The CDR3 runs 13 residues. Germline V CDR1 and CDR2: LNHDA, SQIVND (reference sequence).